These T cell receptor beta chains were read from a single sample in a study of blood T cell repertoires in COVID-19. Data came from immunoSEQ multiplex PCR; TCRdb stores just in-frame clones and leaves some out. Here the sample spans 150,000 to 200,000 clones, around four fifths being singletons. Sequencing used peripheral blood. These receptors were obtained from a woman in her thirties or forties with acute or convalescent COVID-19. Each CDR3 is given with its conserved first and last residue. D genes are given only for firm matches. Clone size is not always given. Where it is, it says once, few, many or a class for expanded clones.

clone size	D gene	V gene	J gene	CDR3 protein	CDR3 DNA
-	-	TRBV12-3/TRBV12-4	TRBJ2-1	CASSLLGAEQFF	TGTGCCAGCAGTTTACTAGGGGCCGAGCAGTTCTTC
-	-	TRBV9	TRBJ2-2	CASTIRATVDTGELFF	TGTGCCAGCACCATCCGCGCCACTGTAGACACCGGGGAGCTGTTTTTT
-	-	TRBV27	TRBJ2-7	CASSLSGSSYEQYF	TGTGCCAGCAGTTTATCGGGCAGCTCCTACGAGCAGTACTTC
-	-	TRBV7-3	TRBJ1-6	CASSLIFDSPLHF	TGTGCCAGCAGCTTAATTTTCGATTCACCCCTCCACTTT
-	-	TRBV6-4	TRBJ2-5	CASSPSPIDCVQETQYF	TGTGCCAGCAGCCCCTCTCCCATAGACTGCGTCCAAGAGACCCAGTACTTC
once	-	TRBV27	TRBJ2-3	CASSLLGSGVSDTQYF	TGTGCCAGCAGTTTATTGGGGAGCGGTGTCTCAGATACGCAGTATTTT
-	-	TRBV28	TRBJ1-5	CASRAAGLDSNQPQHF	TGTGCCAGCAGAGCTGCAGGGCTCGATAGCAATCAGCCCCAGCATTTT
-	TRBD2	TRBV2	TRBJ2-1	CASSPTSGRGEQFF	TGTGCCAGCAGTCCGACTAGCGGGAGAGGTGAGCAGTTCTTC
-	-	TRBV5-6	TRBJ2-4	CASSRSGLSAKNIQYF	TGTGCCAGCAGCCGTTCGGGTTTAAGCGCCAAAAACATTCAGTACTTC
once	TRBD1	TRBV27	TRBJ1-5	CASSETGYSNQPQHF	TGTGCCAGCAGTGAGACAGGGTATAGCAATCAGCCCCAGCATTTT
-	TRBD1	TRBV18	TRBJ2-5	CASSPRTGPGETQYF	TGTGCCAGCTCACCCCGGACAGGTCCGGGGGAGACCCAGTACTTC
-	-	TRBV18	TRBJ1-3	CASSHGQPEGGNTIYF	TGTGCCAGCTCACATGGACAGCCCGAGGGAGGAAACACCATATATTTT
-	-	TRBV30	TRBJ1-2	CAWLREVGYTF	TGTGCCTGGCTGAGGGAAGTGGGCTACACCTTC
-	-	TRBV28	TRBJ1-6	CASSTSLAGSPLHF	TGTGCCAGCAGCACGAGTCTGGCGGGGTCACCCCTCCACTTT
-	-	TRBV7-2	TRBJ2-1	CASSSHRNEQFF	TGTGCCAGCAGCTCGCACCGGAATGAGCAGTTCTTC
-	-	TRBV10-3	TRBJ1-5	CAISSTQGSVGYSNQPQHF	TGTGCCATCAGTTCCACGCAGGGGTCCGTAGGGTATAGCAATCAGCCCCAGCATTTT
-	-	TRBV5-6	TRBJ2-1	CASSVDYRLTSYNEQFF	TGTGCCAGCAGCGTGGATTATAGACTGACCTCCTACAATGAGCAGTTCTTC
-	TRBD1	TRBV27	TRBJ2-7	CASGQVYEQYF	TGTGCCAGCGGACAGGTTTACGAGCAGTACTTC
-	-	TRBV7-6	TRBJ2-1	CASSSRDSIYNEQFF	TGTGCCAGCAGCTCAAGGGACTCCATCTACAATGAGCAGTTCTTC
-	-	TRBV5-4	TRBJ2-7	CASSPKGQISYEQYF	TGTGCCAGCAGCCCCAAAGGACAGATCTCCTACGAGCAGTACTTC
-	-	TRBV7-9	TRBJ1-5	CASSPLSDQPQHF	TGTGCCAGCAGCCCCCTATCCGATCAGCCCCAGCATTTT